Detailed here is one T cell receptor (beta chain). This clonotype appeared once. Its antigen is unknown. Base qualities are not provided; no much larger clone lies one nucleotide away. Support from one read is weak. The CDR3 runs 13 amino acids, cysteine and phenylalanine included. Of the read, only the CDR3 DNA is kept; its 39 bases are in frame from base 1. V has 4 bases trimmed and J has 3 bases trimmed; junction bases matching no gene number 2. For CDR1 and CDR2, the germline V gene lists SGHVS and FNYEAQ. This sample was included in a study of type 1 regulatory T cells (dated by TCRdb to about 2021). Broadly, across the study: The study characterized an in vitro protocol that generated a Tr1-enriched, alloantigen-specific CD4 T cell product named T-allo10. T-allo10 was under clinical evaluation in patients with hematological malignancies receiving allogeneic hematopoietic stem cell transplantation.

General conclusions and limits of the study: Compared with non-Tr1 cells, Tr1 cells had a TCR repertoire that was more restricted, a finding the study read as clonal expansion induced by alloantigen.

Sequencing used an Illumina MiSeq. TCRdb took the public reads, trimmed them with fastp at Q25, ran MiXCR for clone calling and kept in-frame beta chains. For every CDR3 protein sequence, its rows merge into one entry that carries the most common genes and DNA. This sample lists around 65,000 distinct CDR3 sequences; roughly 50% were detected once. The ten largest make up approximately 2% of the sample. The source is a human donor in good health. Sequencing input: cultured non-Tr1 T cells, either the whole culture or a sorted T cell fraction (not recorded which). Per the publication, the cell subset or site label means: non-Tr1 population from the T-allo10 product. The sequence joins TRBV7-6 to TRBJ1-2; 7 central nucleotides agree with TRBD1. DNA sequence: TGTGCCAGCAGCTCCGACAGGGACTATGGCTACACCTTC. Translated, this is CASSSDRDYGYTF.